Shown below are 26 T cell receptor beta chains from a single sample sequenced in a study of cytomegalovirus exposure and HLA in healthy donors. The PCR contained 60 Vbeta and 13 Jbeta primers. Profiled with immunoSEQ multiplex PCR; TCRdb holds only in-frame clones, not every one. This table has more than 110,000 clones, 70% to 80% appearing once. Sequenced: PBMCs. These receptors originate from a female donor in good health and CMV-seronegative.

This chain connects TRBV5-1 to TRBJ1-4; 9 bases map to TRBD1. The germline gives CDR1 SGHRS, CDR2 YFSETQ. Unmatched junction bases numbered 18, after V lost 4 bases and J lost 2 bases. There are 20 residues in the CDR3. The CDR3 nucleotides read TGCGCCAGCAGCGGAACAGGGGGCACGGGTCTTATCTGCACTAATGAAAAACTGTTTTTT. This sequence encodes CASSGTGGTGLICTNEKLFF.

The chain is built from TRBV14 and TRBJ2-1; possible D gene TRBD1, 6 bases. The CDR3 loop spans 16 amino acids. Germline V CDR1 and CDR2: SGHDN, FVKESK. V dropped 2 bases and J dropped 3 bases, with 14 bases sitting between them. The CDR3 DNA sequence: TGTGCCAGCAGCCAAATCATGGGACATCTCTACAATGAGCAGTTCTTC. The encoded protein is CASSQIMGHLYNEQFF.

The chain is built from TRBV5-6 and TRBJ2-2, with a tentative D call TRBD2 (6 bases). V lost 0 bases and J lost 2, with 14 bases in between. The CDR3 loop spans 17 amino acids. CDR1 is SGHDT, CDR2 YYEEEE, per germline. The CDR3 sequence is CASSLAVAGLNTGELFF. The CDR3 region has the DNA TGTGCCAGCAGCTTGGCCGTGGCGGGGTTAAACACCGGGGAGCTGTTTTTT.

J is TRBJ2-1 and V is TRBV11-3; 7 bases map to TRBD2. Germline trimming cut 2 bases from V and 4 bases from J; bases unmatched to any gene: 5. CDR1 and CDR2 from the germline V gene are SGHNT and YENEEA. This CDR3 contains 15 residues. CDR3 bases: TGTGCCAGCAGCTTACCGGGACTACAATACAATGAGCAGTTCTTC. Translated, it gives CASSLPGLQYNEQFF.

J is TRBJ2-1 and V is TRBV6-1, with D perhaps TRBD2 (6 bases). Looked up from germline, CDR1 is MNHNS and CDR2 is SASEGT. The CDR3 length is 13 residues. Between the trimmed V and J ends, which lost 1 base and 8 bases, there was a span of 9 bases. DNA of the CDR3: TGTGCCAGCAGTGAAGGACTAGTCGATGAGCAGTTCTTC. It codes for CASSEGLVDEQFF.

The rearrangement joins TRBV4-1 to TRBJ2-1, with 12 nucleotides matching TRBD2. V trimming: 3 bases; J trimming: 1 base; junction bases outside the gene matches: 4. Germline CDR1 is MGHRA and CDR2 is YSYEKL. CDR3 length equals 17 residues. CDR3 protein: CASSQSTSGGSYNEQFF. CDR3 DNA sequence: TGCGCCAGCAGCCAGTCGACTAGCGGGGGATCCTACAATGAGCAGTTCTTC.

The rearrangement links TRBV7-8 to TRBJ2-1; 9 bases are shared with TRBD2. J gave up 4 bases and V 2 bases, and 6 bases lay outside the gene matches. CDR1 and CDR2 from the germline V gene are SGHVS and FQNEAQ. The CDR3 loop spans 16 amino acids. CDR3 sequence reads: CASSLFRTSEYNEQFF. Here the CDR3 DNA reads TGTGCCAGCAGCTTATTCAGGACTAGCGAGTACAATGAGCAGTTCTTC.

The rearrangement joins TRBV6-1 to TRBJ1-3; 7 bases line up with TRBD1. Losses at the gene ends were 5 bases for V and 8 bases for J; bases not matched to a gene: 9. Germline CDR1 reads MNHNS; CDR2 reads SASEGT. The CDR3 spans 14 residues. CDR3 coding DNA: TGTGCCAGCAGTCAAAGGACAGGCGGCGACACCATATATTTT. It is translated as CASSQRTGGDTIYF.

The chain carries TRBV7-2 and TRBJ2-3; possible D gene TRBD2, 7 bases. The germline V gene encodes CDR1 SGHTA and CDR2 FQGNSA. The CDR3 runs 14 residues. V lost 5 bases, J lost 3 bases, and 12 bases lay in between. The DNA for the CDR3 is TGTGCCAGCAGCACAGGGAGGGGGACAGATACGCAGTATTTT. This gives the protein CASSTGRGTDTQYF.

The rearrangement links TRBV28 to TRBJ2-1, with D unresolved. Germline V gives CDR1 MDHEN, CDR2 SYDVKM. Trimming left V 4 bases short and J 10 bases short, with 5 bases between. The CDR3 consists of 10 residues. Written as DNA, the CDR3 is TGTGCCAGCAGTTCCGTCGAGCAGTTCTTC. As protein: CASSSVEQFF. The entire variable domain, with the rest obtained from reference TRBV28 and TRBJ2-1, is as follows: DVKVTQSSRYLVKRTGEKVFLECVQDMDHENMFWYRQDPGLGLRLIYFSYDVKMKEKGDIPEGYSVSREKKERFSLILESASTNQTSMYLCASSSVEQFFGPGTRLTVL.

The chain carries TRBV25-1 and TRBJ1-1, with D perhaps matching TRBD1 (6 bases). CDR3 length: 15 amino acids. The germline V gene has CDR1 MGHDK and CDR2 SYGVNS. Deletions cut 7 bases from V and 2 bases from J, with 17 bases between. CDR3 loop: CASTPGLGHNTEAFF. In DNA form, the CDR3 reads TGTGCCAGCACGCCCGGTCTGGGACACAACACTGAAGCTTTCTTT.

The chain recombines TRBV6-6 with TRBJ2-7, with a possible D match to TRBD2 (6 bases). The V end was cut by 6 bases, the J end by 3 bases, with 9 bases between. The CDR3 contains 12 residues. Germline V gene sequence: CDR1 MNHNY, CDR2 SVGAGI (reference sequence). CDR3 amino acids: CASRRTIYEQYF. CDR3 sequence (DNA): TGTGCCAGCAGAAGGACTATCTACGAGCAGTACTTC.

The chain carries TRBV4-1 and TRBJ2-5; 9 nucleotides agree with TRBD1. The end of the DNA fits TRBJ2-7 better, so the J call may be wrong. This CDR3 is 15 amino acids long. Germline CDR1 and CDR2: MGHRA and YSYEKL. This chain's CDR3 is CASSHPGTGSYEQYF. CDR3 bases: TGCGCCAGCAGCCATCCCGGGACAGGGTCCTACGAGCAGTACTTC.

The chain joins TRBV6-5 to TRBJ1-3; D possibly corresponds to TRBD1 (6 bases). Germline lookup yields CDR1 MNHEY and CDR2 SVGAGI. The CDR3 consists of 13 residues. Deletions cut 0 bases from V and 8 bases from J, with 8 bases between. CDR3 nucleotides: TGTGCCAGCAGTTACTCCAGGGGATACACCATATATTTT. It yields the protein CASSYSRGYTIYF.

The V and J genes are TRBV12-5 and TRBJ2-7; D is uncertain. CDR3 length: 16 residues. The V end lost 0 bases, the J end lost 0 bases, and 12 bases lay between the germline ends. Germline CDR1 is LGHNT and CDR2 is FRNRAP. The CDR3 is CASGLVYSGSSYEQYF. The CDR3 DNA sequence: TGTGCTAGTGGTTTGGTATATTCAGGAAGCTCCTACGAGCAGTACTTC.

The chain carries TRBV11-2 and TRBJ1-3, with D perhaps TRBD1 (6 bases). Germline V lookup: CDR1 SGHAT, CDR2 FQNNGV. Between the trimmed V and J ends, which lost 6 bases and 1 base, there was a span of 16 bases. The CDR3 totals 16 residues. The DNA of the CDR3 is TGTGCCAGCAGGTTATTTACAGGGAAATCTGGAAACACCATATATTTT. This gives the protein CASRLFTGKSGNTIYF.

The V gene is TRBV5-1, the J gene TRBJ2-3, with D maybe TRBD1 (6 bases). The CDR3 sequence is 15 residues long. Trimming left V 3 bases short and J 0 bases short, with 11 bases between. The germline CDR1 and CDR2 sequences are SGHRS and YFSETQ. DNA of the CDR3: TGCGCCAGCAGCTCGGGACAACTTAGCACAGATACGCAGTATTTT. Translation: CASSSGQLSTDTQYF.

The chain uses TRBV6-6 and TRBJ1-2; 7 nucleotides match TRBD1. The ends lost 5 bases at V and 5 bases at J; junction bases unmatched: 8. CDR1 is MNHNY and CDR2 is SVGAGI in the germline V gene (reference sequence). The CDR3 sequence is 14 residues long. DNA of the CDR3: TGTGCCAGCAGTGATGGACAGGATTGGTATGGCTACACCTTC. It encodes CASSDGQDWYGYTF.

CDR3 amino acids: CATSRKAGTSALGAQYF. CDR3 sequence (DNA): TGTGCCACCAGCAGGAAAGCCGGGACTAGCGCCCTGGGGGCCCAGTACTTC. The chain employs TRBV15 and TRBJ2-5, with 10 bases fitting TRBD2. The CDR3 loop spans 17 amino acids. The germline CDR1 and CDR2 sequences are LNHNV and YYDKDF (reference sequence). V was clipped by 3 bases and J by 9 bases; unmatched bases: 16.

The chain joins TRBV5-1 to TRBJ1-5; D gene uncertain. Germline CDR1 and CDR2: SGHRS and YFSETQ. The ends were cut back, 8 bases at V and 7 bases at J, with 13 bases in the middle. The CDR3 loop spans 12 amino acids. Here the CDR3 DNA reads TGCGCCAGACTCCCAGGCAGGCAGCCCCAGCATTTT. Translation gives CARLPGRQPQHF. Full variable domain (missing parts from reference TRBV5-1 and TRBJ1-5): KAGVTQTPRYLIKTRGQQVTLSCSPISGHRSVSWYQQTPGQGLQFLFEYFSETQRNKGNFPGRFSGRQFSNSRSEMNVSTLELGDSALYLCARLPGRQPQHFGDGTRLSIL.

This clone showed up just a few times. V is TRBV7-9 and J is TRBJ2-2, with 9 bases lining up with TRBD2. The germline V gene encodes CDR1 SEHNR and CDR2 FQNEAQ (reference sequence). After removal of 3 bases from V and 0 bases from J, the junction contained 5 bases not matched to a gene. The CDR3 is 17 amino acids. The CDR3: CASSFQTSGSNTGELFF. CDR3 nucleotide sequence: TGTGCCAGCAGCTTTCAGACTAGCGGTTCGAACACCGGGGAGCTGTTTTTT. The full variable domain, its missing parts supplied by reference TRBV7-9 and TRBJ2-2, is DTGVSQNPRHKITKRGQNVTFRCDPISEHNRLYWYRQTLGQGPEFLTYFQNEAQLEKSRLLSDRFSAERPKGSFSTLEIQRTEQGDSAMYLCASSFQTSGSNTGELFFGEGSRLTVL.

The CDR3 region has the DNA TGTGCCAGCAGCCAAACAACCCCACAGGGGGAACTGTTTTTT. Translating it yields CASSQTTPQGELFF. The rearrangement links TRBV14 to TRBJ1-4, with 8 bases lining up with TRBD1. Losses at the gene ends were 2 bases for V and 12 bases for J; bases not matched to a gene: 8. The CDR3 totals 14 residues. CDR1 and CDR2 (germline): SGHDN, FVKESK.

The chain is built from TRBV28 and TRBJ2-7; maybe TRBD2 (6 bases). The CDR3 spans 14 residues. The V end lost 5 bases, the J end lost 6 bases, and 17 bases lay between the germline ends. Germline-derived CDR1 and CDR2 are MDHEN and SYDVKM. The CDR3 DNA sequence: TGTGCCAGCAGTCCAACAACACCGCGGGGCGAGCAGTACTTC. It specifies CASSPTTPRGEQYF.

The V gene is TRBV30, the J gene TRBJ1-1, with TRBD1 as a possible D gene (6 bases). This CDR3 region has 13 residues. The germline V and J ends were trimmed by 1 base and 6 bases, with 12 bases remaining between them. Germline CDR1 reads GTSNPN; CDR2 reads SVGIG (reference sequence). In DNA form, the CDR3 reads TGTGCCTGGAGTGGAGGGGGTAATGCTGAAGCTTTCTTT. Protein sequence: CAWSGGGNAEAFF.

The CDR3 DNA reads as TGTGCCAGCAGCTTCCCCTACCGGGTTGCGGGGAGGGCAGATACGCAGTATTTT. Its translation is CASSFPYRVAGRADTQYF. The chain recombines TRBV7-9 with TRBJ2-3; TRBD2 aligns across 7 bases. The junction had 16 bases not matched to a gene; V was cut back by 3 bases and J by 4 bases. The CDR3 length is 18 residues. Per the germline V gene, CDR1 is SEHNR and CDR2 is FQNEAQ (reference sequence).

The chain recombines TRBV6-1 with TRBJ2-7, with 10 nucleotides matching TRBD1. This CDR3 spans 13 amino acids. CDR1 and CDR2 (germline): MNHNS, SASEGT. J lost 9 bases, V lost 3 bases, and 5 bases had no gene match. CDR3 in DNA: TGTGCCAGCAGTGATAGGGACAGGGGAAGGCAGTACTTC. Its protein product is CASSDRDRGRQYF.